The clone carrying this T cell receptor (beta chain) was counted at least ten times. No antigen is known for it. Germline V gives CDR1 SNHLY, CDR2 FYNNEI. Trimming cost V 3 bases and J 4 bases, with 12 bases left between them. CDR3 length: 14 amino acids. This specimen comes from a study of early T cells in non-severe SARS-CoV-2 infection. General study points: Matching with VDJdb favored anti-spike CD8 responses (missing private and CD4 specificities).

Individual cDNA molecules carried attached unique molecular identifiers. TCRdb re-analysed the 5' RACE reads in MiXCR, keeping a single row per CDR3 protein. Among about 66,000 distinct CDR3 sequences, about 19% were seen once, and the ten largest hold about 17%. The TCR sequence derives from an adult who was a healthcare worker with PCR-confirmed SARS-CoV-2 infection or an uninfected control (not recorded which). Sequencing was performed on whole blood, taken at baseline. This sequence joins TRBV2 and TRBJ1-1; D is possibly TRBD1 (5 bases). The CDR3 DNA follows: TGTGCCAGCAGTGAGGGGGGATCCTTCACTGAAGCTTTCTTT. Amino acids: CASSEGGSFTEAFF.